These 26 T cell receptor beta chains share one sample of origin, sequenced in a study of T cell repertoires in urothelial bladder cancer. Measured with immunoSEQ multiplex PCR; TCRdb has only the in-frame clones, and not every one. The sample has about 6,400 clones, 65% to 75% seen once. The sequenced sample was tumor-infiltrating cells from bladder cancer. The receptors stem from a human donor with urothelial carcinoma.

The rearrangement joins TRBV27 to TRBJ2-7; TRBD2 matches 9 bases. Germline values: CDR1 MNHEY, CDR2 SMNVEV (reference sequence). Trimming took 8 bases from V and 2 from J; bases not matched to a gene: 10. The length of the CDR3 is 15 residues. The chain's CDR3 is CASSPWGLATYEQYF. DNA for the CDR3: TGTGCCAGCTCCCCGTGGGGACTAGCAACCTACGAGCAGTACTTC.

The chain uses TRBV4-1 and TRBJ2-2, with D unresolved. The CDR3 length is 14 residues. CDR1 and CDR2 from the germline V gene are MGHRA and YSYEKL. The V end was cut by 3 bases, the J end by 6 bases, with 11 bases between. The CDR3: CASSHQELAGELFF. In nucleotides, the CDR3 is TGCGCCAGCAGCCATCAAGAATTGGCCGGGGAGCTGTTTTTT.

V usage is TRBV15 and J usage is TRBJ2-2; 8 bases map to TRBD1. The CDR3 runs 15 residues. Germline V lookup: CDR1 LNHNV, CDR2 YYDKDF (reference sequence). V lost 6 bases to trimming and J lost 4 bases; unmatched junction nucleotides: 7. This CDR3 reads CATRPTTGGTGELFF. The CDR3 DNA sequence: TGTGCCACCAGACCTACTACAGGGGGCACCGGGGAGCTGTTTTTT.

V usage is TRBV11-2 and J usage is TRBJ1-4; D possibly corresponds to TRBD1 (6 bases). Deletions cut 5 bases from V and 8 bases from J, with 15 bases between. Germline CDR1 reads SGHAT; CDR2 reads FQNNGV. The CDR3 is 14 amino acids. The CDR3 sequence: CASSLRTVREKLFF. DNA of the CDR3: TGTGCCAGCAGCCTCCGGACAGTCCGAGAAAAACTGTTTTTT.

The DNA of the CDR3 is TGTGCCAGCAGTTACTTTCTCGGGGGGTCCCAAGAGACCCAGTACTTC. This translates into CASSYFLGGSQETQYF. The chain is built from TRBV6-6 and TRBJ2-5; 7 positions match TRBD2. The germline gives CDR1 MNHNY, CDR2 SVGAGI (reference sequence). This CDR3 is built from 16 residues. The junction had 6 bases not matched to a gene; V was cut back by 1 base and J by 1 base.

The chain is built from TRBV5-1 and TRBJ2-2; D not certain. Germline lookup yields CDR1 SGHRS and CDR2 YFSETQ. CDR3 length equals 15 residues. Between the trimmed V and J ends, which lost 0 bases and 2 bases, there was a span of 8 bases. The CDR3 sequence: CASSLGHQNTGELFF. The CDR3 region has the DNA TGCGCCAGCAGCTTGGGACACCAAAACACCGGGGAGCTGTTTTTT. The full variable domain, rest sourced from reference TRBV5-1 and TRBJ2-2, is KAGVTQTPRYLIKTRGQQVTLSCSPISGHRSVSWYQQTPGQGLQFLFEYFSETQRNKGNFPGRFSGRQFSNSRSEMNVSTLELGDSALYLCASSLGHQNTGELFFGEGSRLTVL.

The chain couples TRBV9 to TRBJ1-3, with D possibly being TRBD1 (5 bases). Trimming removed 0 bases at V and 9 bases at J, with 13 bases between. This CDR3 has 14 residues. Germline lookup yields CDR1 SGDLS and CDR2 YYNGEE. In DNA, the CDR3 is TGTGCCAGCAGCGTAGATGGGGGACTAGGCACCATATATTTT. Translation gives CASSVDGGLGTIYF.

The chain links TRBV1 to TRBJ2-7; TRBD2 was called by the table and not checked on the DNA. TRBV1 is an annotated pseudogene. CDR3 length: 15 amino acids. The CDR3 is CTSSTPSGGRYEQYF. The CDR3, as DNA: TGCACCAGCAGCACCCCTAGCGGGGGCCGTTACGAGCAGTACTTC.

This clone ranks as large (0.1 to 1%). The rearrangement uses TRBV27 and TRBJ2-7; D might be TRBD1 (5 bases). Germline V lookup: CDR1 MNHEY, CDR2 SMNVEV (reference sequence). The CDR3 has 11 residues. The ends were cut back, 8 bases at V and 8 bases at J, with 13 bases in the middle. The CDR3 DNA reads TGTGCCAGCGGACCAAAGGGGCAGCAGTACTTC. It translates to CASGPKGQQYF.

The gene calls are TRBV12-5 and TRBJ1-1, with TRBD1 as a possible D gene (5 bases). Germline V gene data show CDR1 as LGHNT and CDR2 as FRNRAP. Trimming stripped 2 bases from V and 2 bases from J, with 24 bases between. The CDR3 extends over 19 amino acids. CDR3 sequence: CASGLFLGRGPSANTEAFF. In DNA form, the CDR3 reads TGTGCTAGTGGTTTGTTTCTTGGCCGGGGCCCTTCCGCTAACACTGAAGCTTTCTTT.

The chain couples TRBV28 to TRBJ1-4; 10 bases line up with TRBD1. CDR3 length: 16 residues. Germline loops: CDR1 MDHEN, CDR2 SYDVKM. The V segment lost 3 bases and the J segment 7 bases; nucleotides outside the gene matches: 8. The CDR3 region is CASSLQGQGSAEKLFF. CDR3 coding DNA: TGTGCCAGCAGTTTGCAGGGACAGGGGAGCGCTGAAAAACTGTTTTTT.

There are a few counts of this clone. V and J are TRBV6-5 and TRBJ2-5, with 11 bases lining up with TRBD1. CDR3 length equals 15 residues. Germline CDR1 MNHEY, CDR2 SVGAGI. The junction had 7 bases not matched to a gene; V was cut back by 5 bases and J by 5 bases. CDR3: CASSNPGQGEETQYF. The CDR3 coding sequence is TGTGCCAGCAGTAATCCGGGACAGGGGGAGGAGACCCAGTACTTC.

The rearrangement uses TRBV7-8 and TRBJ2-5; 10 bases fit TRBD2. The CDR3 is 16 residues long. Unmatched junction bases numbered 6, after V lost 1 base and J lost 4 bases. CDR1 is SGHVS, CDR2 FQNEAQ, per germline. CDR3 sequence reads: CASSLVGLAGAETQYF. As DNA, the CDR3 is TGTGCCAGCAGCTTAGTTGGCCTAGCGGGGGCAGAGACCCAGTACTTC.

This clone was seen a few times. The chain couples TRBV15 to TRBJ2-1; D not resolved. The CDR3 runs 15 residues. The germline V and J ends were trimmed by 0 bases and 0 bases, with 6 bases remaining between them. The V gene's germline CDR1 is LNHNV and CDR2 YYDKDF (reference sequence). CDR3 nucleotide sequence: TGTGCCACCAGCAGAGATCAAAACTCCTACAATGAGCAGTTCTTC. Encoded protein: CATSRDQNSYNEQFF.

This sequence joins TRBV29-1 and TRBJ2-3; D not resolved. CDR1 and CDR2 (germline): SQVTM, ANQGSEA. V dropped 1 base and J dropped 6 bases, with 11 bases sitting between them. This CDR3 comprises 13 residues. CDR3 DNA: TGCAGCGTTGAAGTTCAGGTCTGGGATACGCAGTATTTT. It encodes CSVEVQVWDTQYF.

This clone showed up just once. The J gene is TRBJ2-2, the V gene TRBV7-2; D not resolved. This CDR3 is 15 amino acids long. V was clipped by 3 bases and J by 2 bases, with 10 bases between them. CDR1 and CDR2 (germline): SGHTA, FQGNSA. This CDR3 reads CASSFKRQNTGELFF. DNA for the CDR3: TGTGCCAGCAGCTTTAAGAGACAAAACACCGGGGAGCTGTTTTTT.

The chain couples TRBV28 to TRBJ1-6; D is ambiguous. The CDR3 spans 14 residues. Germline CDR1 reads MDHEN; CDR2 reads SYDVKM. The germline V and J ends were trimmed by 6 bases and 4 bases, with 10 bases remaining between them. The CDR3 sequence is CASSRAGYNSPLHF. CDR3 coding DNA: TGTGCCAGCAGCCGTGCAGGTTATAATTCACCCCTCCACTTT.

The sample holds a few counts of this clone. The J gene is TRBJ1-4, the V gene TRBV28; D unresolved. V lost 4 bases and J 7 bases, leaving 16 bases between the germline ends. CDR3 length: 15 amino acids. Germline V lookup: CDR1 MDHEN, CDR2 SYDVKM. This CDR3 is CASSSTGTRGEKLFF. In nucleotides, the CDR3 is TGTGCCAGCAGTTCGACGGGAACCCGTGGTGAAAAACTGTTTTTT.

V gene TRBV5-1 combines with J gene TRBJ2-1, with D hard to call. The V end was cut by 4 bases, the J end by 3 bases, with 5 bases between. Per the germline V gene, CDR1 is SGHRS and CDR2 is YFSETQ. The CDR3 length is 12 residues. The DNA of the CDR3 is TGCGCCAGCAGCGTGGACTACAATGAGCAGTTCTTC. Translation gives CASSVDYNEQFF.

Here the CDR3 reads CASSLEKGVNTEAFF. As DNA, the CDR3 is TGTGCCAGCAGCTTAGAAAAGGGGGTGAACACTGAAGCTTTCTTT. The rearrangement uses TRBV7-2 and TRBJ1-1; a weak D match, TRBD1 (6 bases). Germline V CDR1 and CDR2: SGHTA, FQGNSA. V shed 1 base and J shed 0 bases, with 9 bases lying between them. The CDR3 is made up of 15 amino acids.

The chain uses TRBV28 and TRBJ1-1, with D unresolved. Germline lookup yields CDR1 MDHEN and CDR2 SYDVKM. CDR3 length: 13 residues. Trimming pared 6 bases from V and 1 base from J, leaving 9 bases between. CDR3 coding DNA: TGTGCCAGCAGGCGGACGAAGAACACTGAAGCTTTCTTT. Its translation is CASRRTKNTEAFF.

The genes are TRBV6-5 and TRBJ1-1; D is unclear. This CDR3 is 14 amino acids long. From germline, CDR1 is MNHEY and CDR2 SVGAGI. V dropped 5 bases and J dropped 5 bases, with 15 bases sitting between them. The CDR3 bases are TGTGCCAGCAGTCCACCCGGGAGGGTGACTGAAGCTTTCTTT. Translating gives CASSPPGRVTEAFF.

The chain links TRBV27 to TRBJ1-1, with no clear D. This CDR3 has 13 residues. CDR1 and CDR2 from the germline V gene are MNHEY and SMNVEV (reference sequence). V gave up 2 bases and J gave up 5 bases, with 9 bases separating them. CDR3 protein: CASSLTPVTEAFF. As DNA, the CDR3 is TGTGCCAGCAGTTTAACCCCCGTTACTGAAGCTTTCTTT.

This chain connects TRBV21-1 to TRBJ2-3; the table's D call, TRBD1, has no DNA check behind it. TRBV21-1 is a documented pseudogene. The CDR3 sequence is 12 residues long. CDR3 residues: CASSNHTDTQYF. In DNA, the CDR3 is TGTGCCAGCAGCAATCACACAGATACGCAGTATTTT.

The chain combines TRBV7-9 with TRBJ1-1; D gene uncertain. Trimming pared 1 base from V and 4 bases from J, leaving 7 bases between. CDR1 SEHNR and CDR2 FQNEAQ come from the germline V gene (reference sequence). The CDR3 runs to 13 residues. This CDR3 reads CASSLEGGTEAFF. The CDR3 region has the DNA TGTGCCAGCAGCTTAGAGGGAGGCACTGAAGCTTTCTTT.

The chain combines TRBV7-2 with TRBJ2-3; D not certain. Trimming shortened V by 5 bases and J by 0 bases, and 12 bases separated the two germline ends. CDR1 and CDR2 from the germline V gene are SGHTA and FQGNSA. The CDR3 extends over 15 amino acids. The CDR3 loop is CASSNVAASTDTQYF. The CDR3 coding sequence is TGTGCCAGCAGCAATGTGGCTGCTAGCACAGATACGCAGTATTTT.